This T cell receptor beta chain was found in a study of blood T cell repertoires in COVID-19. Study-level information: Samples taken during acute and convalescent COVID-19 were collected in the United States, Italy and Spain. From T cells, B-cell-depleted T cells, or PBMCs came the material, which was cDNA or gDNA.

CDR3 length equals 14 residues. After removal of 5 bases from V and 6 bases from J, the junction contained 9 bases not matched to a gene. Germline V gene lookup returns CDR1 LNHDA and CDR2 SQIVND (reference sequence). Per the original data handling: From reference gene primer amplification, estimates of nucleated cell counts were derived. The table came from immunoSEQ multiplex PCR; TCRdb's copy has only in-frame clones and leaves some out. That table supplies the V and J calls and clone size; D and trimming were determined from the DNA. The sample has 410,000 or so clones, 75% to 90% seen once; the top ten hold 1.4%.

This receptor was taken from a woman aged 25 to 39 with active or convalescent COVID-19. The sample taken for sequencing was peripheral blood. This chain connects TRBV19 to TRBJ1-1; 7 nucleotides agree with TRBD1. This CDR3 is CASSPNRGISEAFF. CDR3 nucleotides: TGTGCCAGTAGTCCCAACAGGGGAATTTCTGAAGCTTTCTTT. Full variable domain (remainder filled in from reference TRBV19 and TRBJ1-1): DGGITQSPKYLFRKEGQNVTLSCEQNLNHDAMYWYRQDPGQGLRLIYYSQIVNDFQKGDIAEGYSVSREKKESFPLTVTSAQKNPTAFYLCASSPNRGISEAFFGQGTRLTVV.